One sample yielded the 14 T cell receptor beta chains listed below, sequenced in a study of identifying expanded T cells in peripheral blood (dated by TCRdb to about 2019). Libraries were prepared through the immunoSEQ multiplex PCR assay. Sourced from immuneACCESS, this table was stored by TCRdb with only in-frame sequences that have V and J called. A share of the clones is absent; for the studies checked, an unresolved V gene accounts for under half, and the remainder has no known explanation. The sample data list about 130,000 clones, and approximately 86% of these were observed just once. Of the sample, 7.5% to 9% is held by the ten largest clones. Sequenced: blood. These receptors were collected from a person between 18 and 75 years old in good health.

This sequence joins TRBV5-1 and TRBJ2-7; no clear D. The CDR3 has 12 amino acids. V was pared by 4 bases and J by 1 base, with 6 bases between. Per the germline V gene, CDR1 is SGHRS and CDR2 is YFSETQ. As DNA, the CDR3 is TGCGCCAGCAGCCCAGGTTCCTACGAGCAGTACTTC. This translates into CASSPGSYEQYF.

A remark on this clone: This sample also contains other DNA sequences that code for the same CDR3. This chain joins TRBV9 and TRBJ2-5; 9 positions match TRBD1. The V segment lost 0 bases and the J segment 5 bases; nucleotides outside the gene matches: 8. The CDR3 length is 16 residues. Germline CDR1 reads SGDLS; CDR2 reads YYNGEE. CDR3 amino acids: CASSVGTGVTGETQYF. CDR3 coding DNA: TGTGCCAGCAGCGTAGGGACAGGGGTAACGGGGGAGACCCAGTACTTC.

There are a few counts of this clone. The chain employs TRBV18 and TRBJ2-2, with TRBD1 matching over 7 bases. V was pared by 0 bases and J by 3 bases, with 7 bases of the junction left unmatched. The CDR3 spans 17 residues. Germline V CDR1 and CDR2: KGHSH, LQKENI. The CDR3 spells CASSPPSTGIDTGELFF. CDR3 sequence (DNA): TGTGCCAGCTCACCACCGTCGACAGGGATCGACACCGGGGAGCTGTTTTTT.

The chain has TRBV6-6 and TRBJ2-5, with TRBD1 matching over 9 bases. V dropped 4 bases and J dropped 5; count of bases not matched to a gene: 11. CDR1 MNHNY and CDR2 SVGAGI come from the germline V gene (reference sequence). This CDR3 has 16 amino acids. The CDR3 DNA follows: TGTGCCAGCAGTTCCGGACAGGGGATGAGGGGCGAGACCCAGTACTTC. It specifies CASSSGQGMRGETQYF.

This chain joins TRBV5-1 and TRBJ2-7, with D tentatively TRBD1 (5 bases). The CDR3 covers 14 residues. Trimming left V 4 bases short and J 9 bases short, with 20 bases between. Looked up from germline, CDR1 is SGHRS and CDR2 is YFSETQ. CDR3 sequence (DNA): TGCGCCAGCAGCGTTGTGGGGCAGGGCAACGGGCAGTACTTC. It yields the protein CASSVVGQGNGQYF.

The chain employs TRBV5-4 and TRBJ2-1, with D tentatively TRBD2 (6 bases). V lost 0 bases and J 4 bases, leaving 14 bases between the germline ends. The CDR3 runs 16 residues. The V gene's germline CDR1 is SGHNT and CDR2 YYREEE (reference sequence). The CDR3 DNA sequence: TGTGCCAGCAGCTTGGGGGCTGCGGGAACTTACAATGAGCAGTTCTTC. It yields the protein CASSLGAAGTYNEQFF.

The J gene is TRBJ2-7, the V gene TRBV7-2; tentatively, D is TRBD1 or TRBD2 (6 bases each). The CDR3 has 14 residues. V dropped 3 bases and J dropped 3 bases, with 12 bases sitting between them. Looked up from germline, CDR1 is SGHTA and CDR2 is FQGNSA. This CDR3 reads CASSFRGDIYEQYF. In DNA, the CDR3 is TGTGCCAGCAGCTTTAGGGGGGATATCTACGAGCAGTACTTC. Combining the CDR3 with reference TRBV7-2 and TRBJ2-7 gives the whole variable domain GAGVSQSPSNKVTEKGKDVELRCDPISGHTALYWYRQSLGQGLEFLIYFQGNSAPDKSGLPSDRFSAERTGGSVSTLTIQRTQQEDSAVYLCASSFRGDIYEQYFGPGTRLTVT.

With respect to this clone: Other DNA sequences in this specimen translate into the identical CDR3. The chain couples TRBV7-2 to TRBJ2-7; 7 bases are a match to TRBD2. The CDR3 extends over 14 amino acids. V trimming: 2 bases; J trimming: 6 bases; junction bases outside the gene matches: 7. Germline V CDR1 and CDR2: SGHTA, FQGNSA. This CDR3 is CASSLSSGVSEQYF. CDR3 nucleotides: TGTGCCAGCAGCTTATCTAGCGGCGTCTCCGAGCAGTACTTC. The variable domain in full, completed from reference TRBV7-2 and TRBJ2-7, reads GAGVSQSPSNKVTEKGKDVELRCDPISGHTALYWYRQSLGQGLEFLIYFQGNSAPDKSGLPSDRFSAERTGGSVSTLTIQRTQQEDSAVYLCASSLSSGVSEQYFGPGTRLTVT.

V usage is TRBV2 and J usage is TRBJ2-7; D not resolved. V lost 0 bases and J lost 2, with 11 bases in between. The CDR3 is made up of 15 amino acids. Germline V gene sequence: CDR1 SNHLY, CDR2 FYNNEI. This chain's CDR3 is CASSEALRPPYEQYF. The CDR3 DNA follows: TGTGCCAGCAGTGAAGCGCTACGGCCCCCCTACGAGCAGTACTTC.

The chain has TRBV7-2 and TRBJ1-4; tentative D call: TRBD1 (5 bases). Germline V gives CDR1 SGHTA, CDR2 FQGNSA. Trimming pared 3 bases from V and 7 bases from J, leaving 15 bases between. The CDR3 loop spans 15 amino acids. The CDR3 nucleotides read TGTGCCAGCAGCTTTTGGGGGATAGGTAGTGAAAAACTGTTTTTT. Protein sequence: CASSFWGIGSEKLFF.

This clone has just one count. The V gene is TRBV28, the J gene TRBJ2-3; 9 bases agree with TRBD2. The trim removed 3 bases at V and 6 bases at J, leaving 10 bases unmatched. Germline assignment: CDR1 MDHEN and CDR2 SYDVKM. The CDR3 spans 16 residues. Written as DNA, the CDR3 is TGTGCCAGCAGTTTCGGAGTAGCGGGAGTATGGGATACGCAGTATTTT. It specifies CASSFGVAGVWDTQYF.

The chain combines TRBV7-9 with TRBJ2-1, with unresolved D. Trimming cost V 8 bases and J 0 bases, with 5 bases left between them. This CDR3 comprises 12 residues. Germline values: CDR1 SEHNR, CDR2 FQNEAQ (reference sequence). The CDR3 DNA reads as TGTGCCAGCGTAAGCTCCTACAATGAGCAGTTCTTC. It specifies CASVSSYNEQFF.

This rearrangement joins TRBV5-4 to TRBJ1-2, with D possibly matching TRBD1 (5 bases). CDR3 length equals 13 residues. Germline assignment: CDR1 SGHNT and CDR2 YYREEE (reference sequence). V was trimmed by 7 bases and J by 6 bases, leaving 16 bases between them. CDR3 bases: TGTGCCAGCCGAAGGACAAGTGTGAATGGCTACACCTTC. Protein: CASRRTSVNGYTF.

This clone was observed a handful of times. V is TRBV28 and J is TRBJ1-2; D not resolved. Trimming stripped 5 bases from V and 3 bases from J, with 13 bases between. Germline-derived CDR1 and CDR2 are MDHEN and SYDVKM. The CDR3 loop spans 14 amino acids. In nucleotides, the CDR3 is TGTGCCAGCAGTACCATCAGCCGGCACTATGGCTACACCTTC. Its translation: CASSTISRHYGYTF.